What follows are 15 T cell receptor beta chains derived from one specimen sequenced in a study of T cells after yellow fever vaccination. From the 5' RACE reads, TCRdb called clonotypes with MiXCR, one entry per CDR3 protein. The sample records a few hundred thousand distinct CDR3 sequences, 6.2% being singletons. This material consisted of PBMCs, taken 5 days after the yellow fever booster vaccination. The receptor set was obtained from a man aged 25 to 40 who received the YFV17D yellow fever vaccine.

This clonotype appeared a few times. This chain connects TRBV12-3 or TRBV12-4 to TRBJ1-3; no clear D gene. The CDR3 spans 12 residues. V gave up 2 bases and J gave up 6 bases, with 5 bases separating them. The CDR3 DNA reads TGTGCCAGCAGTTTAAATCCAAACACCATATATTTT. Protein sequence: CASSLNPNTIYF.

This clonotype was recorded a few times. DNA of the CDR3: TGTGCCAGCAGTTATGGGGGACAGCTAGGGGGAAGGACCGATACGCAGTATTTT. Protein: CASSYGGQLGGRTDTQYF. The rearrangement uses TRBV6-5 and TRBJ2-3; 7 positions match TRBD1. Germline trimming cut 3 bases from V and 6 bases from J; bases unmatched to any gene: 18. Germline V gives CDR1 MNHEY, CDR2 SVGAGI. The CDR3 extends over 18 amino acids.

This clonotype appeared a few times. The V gene is TRBV30, the J gene TRBJ2-1; perhaps TRBD2 as D (6 bases). Looked up from germline, CDR1 is GTSNPN and CDR2 is SVGIG (reference sequence). The V gene lost 4 bases and the J gene lost 12 bases, with 13 bases spanning the gap. The CDR3 has 11 amino acids. The CDR3: CAWTGLPGQFF. CDR3 in DNA: TGTGCCTGGACCGGACTACCTGGGCAGTTCTTC.

The sample holds a few counts of this clonotype. The chain has TRBV7-2 and TRBJ2-1; D perhaps matches TRBD1 (6 bases). Germline V lookup: CDR1 SGHTA, CDR2 FQGNSA. This CDR3 comprises 15 residues. V was pared by 6 bases and J by 3 bases, with 15 bases between. The CDR3 nucleotides are TGTGCCAGCAGTTCACAGGGATCCAGCTACAATGAGCAGTTCTTC. This encodes CASSSQGSSYNEQFF. Full variable domain (remainder filled in from reference TRBV7-2 and TRBJ2-1): GAGVSQSPSNKVTEKGKDVELRCDPISGHTALYWYRQSLGQGLEFLIYFQGNSAPDKSGLPSDRFSAERTGGSVSTLTIQRTQQEDSAVYLCASSSQGSSYNEQFFGPGTRLTVL.

There are a few counts of this clonotype. The chain joins TRBV6-4 to TRBJ2-2; 9 positions match TRBD2. This CDR3 region has 14 residues. CDR1 and CDR2 (germline): MRHNA, SNTAGT. The trim removed 5 bases at V and 6 bases at J, leaving 4 bases unmatched. The CDR3 spells CASSHSGRAGELFF. CDR3 in DNA: TGTGCCAGCAGTCATAGCGGGAGAGCCGGGGAGCTGTTTTTT.

This clonotype has only a few counts. The chain employs TRBV6-2 or TRBV6-3 and TRBJ2-1, with D unclear. V shed 6 bases and J shed 10 bases, with 13 bases lying between them. The CDR3 is made up of 12 amino acids. Germline CDR1 reads MNHEY; CDR2 reads SVGEGT. In DNA, the CDR3 is TGTGCCAGCAGGCACACGAAAACCGAGCAGTTCTTC. Translation: CASRHTKTEQFF.

Ten or more counts support this clonotype. V is TRBV18 and J is TRBJ2-1; 7 nucleotides agree with TRBD2. Germline values: CDR1 KGHSH, CDR2 LQKENI. V dropped 3 bases and J dropped 3; count of bases not matched to a gene: 5. The CDR3 has 15 residues. CDR3 nucleotide sequence: TGTGCCAGCTCACCCCTGACTAGCAGCTACAATGAGCAGTTCTTC. This sequence encodes CASSPLTSSYNEQFF. Drawing the rest from reference TRBV18 and TRBJ2-1, the complete variable domain is NAGVMQNPRHLVRRRGQEARLRCSPMKGHSHVYWYRQLPEEGLKFMVYLQKENIIDESGMPKERFSAEFPKEGPSILRIQQVVRGDSAAYFCASSPLTSSYNEQFFGPGTRLTVL.

The rearrangement links TRBV18 to TRBJ2-7; TRBD2 agrees at 11 bases. The ends lost 4 bases at V and 0 bases at J; junction bases unmatched: 8. The CDR3 covers 17 residues. Germline values: CDR1 KGHSH, CDR2 LQKENI. The CDR3 sequence: CASSRNVAGGSSYEQYF. CDR3 in DNA: TGTGCCAGCTCACGGAATGTAGCGGGAGGGTCCTCCTACGAGCAGTACTTC.

The sample holds a few counts of this clonotype. V usage is TRBV12-3 or TRBV12-4 and J usage is TRBJ2-1; 7 bases agree with TRBD2. The CDR3 runs 12 residues. V lost 3 bases, J lost 8 bases, and 1 base stayed unmatched. In DNA form, the CDR3 reads TGTGCCAGCAGTTTGACTAGCCATGAGCAGTTCTTC. Its protein is CASSLTSHEQFF.

The V call is TRBV30, the J call TRBJ2-4, with 10 bases identical to TRBD1. CDR3 size: 15 residues. Germline V lookup: CDR1 GTSNPN, CDR2 SVGIG (reference sequence). V trimming: 1 base; J trimming: 7 bases; junction bases outside the gene matches: 7. CDR3 sequence: CAWSAMGQGRNIQYF. CDR3 DNA: TGTGCCTGGAGTGCAATGGGACAGGGGCGGAACATTCAGTACTTC.

This clonotype was observed a few times. The rearrangement links TRBV12-3 or TRBV12-4 to TRBJ1-1; D gene uncertain. Trimming removed 6 bases from V and 3 bases from J, with 14 bases in between. CDR3 length: 14 residues. CDR3: CASSPAREDTEAFF. The CDR3 bases are TGTGCCAGCAGCCCCGCGAGGGAGGACACTGAAGCTTTCTTT.

A few counts support this clonotype. This sequence joins TRBV29-1 and TRBJ2-7, with TRBD2 matching over 7 bases. The germline CDR1 and CDR2 sequences are SQVTM and ANQGSEA. J lost 3 bases, V lost 5 bases, and 4 bases had no gene match. This CDR3 has 12 residues. CDR3 coding DNA: TGCAGCGTTCGGCTAGCGGACTACGAGCAGTACTTC. This encodes CSVRLADYEQYF.

This clonotype was seen a handful of times. In DNA, the CDR3 is TGTGCCAGCAGCACCGGGACAGGGAGAGCCGAGCAGTACTTC. This gives the protein CASSTGTGRAEQYF. The rearrangement joins TRBV5-5 to TRBJ2-7; 9 nucleotides agree with TRBD1. CDR1 is SGHKS, CDR2 YYEKEE, per germline (reference sequence). The V gene end was trimmed by 4 bases and the J gene end by 6 bases; junction bases not matched to a gene: 8. The CDR3 consists of 14 residues.

Ten or more counts support this clonotype. CDR3 coding DNA: TGTGCCAGCAGTTTCCAGGGGGCCACCTACGAGCAGTACTTC. Protein: CASSFQGATYEQYF. The chain carries TRBV21-1 and TRBJ2-7; no DNA check was done on the table's D call, TRBD1. TRBV21-1 is classified as a pseudogene. The CDR3 sequence is 14 residues long.

The chain carries TRBV12-3 or TRBV12-4 and TRBJ2-5; 10 nucleotides agree with TRBD1. V shed 6 bases and J 6 bases; nucleotides not matched to a gene: 10. The CDR3 is 15 residues long. CDR3 residues: CASRLGQGTSKTQYF. Written as DNA, the CDR3 is TGTGCCAGCAGACTGGGACAGGGGACGTCGAAGACCCAGTACTTC.